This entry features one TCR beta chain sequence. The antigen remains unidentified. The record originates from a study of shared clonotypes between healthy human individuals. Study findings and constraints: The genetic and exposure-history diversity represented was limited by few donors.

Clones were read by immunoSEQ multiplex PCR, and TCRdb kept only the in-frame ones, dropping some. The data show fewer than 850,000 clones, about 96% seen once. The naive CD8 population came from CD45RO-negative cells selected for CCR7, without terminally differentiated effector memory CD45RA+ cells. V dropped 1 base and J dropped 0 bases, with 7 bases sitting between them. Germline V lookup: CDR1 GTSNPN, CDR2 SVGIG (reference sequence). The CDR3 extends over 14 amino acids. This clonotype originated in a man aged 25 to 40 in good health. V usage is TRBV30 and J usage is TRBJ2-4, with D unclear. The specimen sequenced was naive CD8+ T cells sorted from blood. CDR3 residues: CAWSAHSAKNIQYF. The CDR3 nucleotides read TGTGCCTGGAGTGCACACTCAGCCAAAAACATTCAGTACTTC.